This T cell receptor (beta chain) emerged from a study of shared clonotypes between healthy human individuals. Findings of the study overall: In having few donors, the study represented limited genetic and exposure-history diversity.

With respect to this clone: Antigen unknown.

The CDR3 is 14 amino acids. The V and J ends lost 6 bases and 5 bases, in that order; junction bases with no gene match: 6. The V gene's germline CDR1 is MNHEY and CDR2 SVGAGI. Assay used: immunoSEQ multiplex PCR; TCRdb lists only in-frame clones, some missing. The data contain under 1,100,000 clones, under 80% of them singletons. This clonotype was obtained from a man younger than 30 in good health. The V gene is TRBV6-5, the J gene TRBJ2-5; 10 positions match TRBD2. The sample was memory CD4+ T cells sorted from blood. Subset given: CD45RA-negative fraction. CDR3 in amino acids: CASSLLAGVETQYF. The CDR3 nucleotides are TGTGCCAGCAGCCTCCTAGCGGGGGTCGAGACCCAGTACTTC.